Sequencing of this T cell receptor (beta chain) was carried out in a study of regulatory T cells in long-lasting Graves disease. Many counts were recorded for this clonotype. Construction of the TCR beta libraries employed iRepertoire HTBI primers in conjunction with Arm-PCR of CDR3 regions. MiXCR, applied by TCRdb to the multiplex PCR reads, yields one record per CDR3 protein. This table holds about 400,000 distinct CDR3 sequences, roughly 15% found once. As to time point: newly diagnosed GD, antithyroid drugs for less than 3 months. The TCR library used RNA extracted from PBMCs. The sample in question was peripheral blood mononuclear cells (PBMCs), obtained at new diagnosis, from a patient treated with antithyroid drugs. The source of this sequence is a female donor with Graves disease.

The CDR3 is CASCLNTEAFF. As DNA, the CDR3 is TGTGCCTCCTGTTTGAACACTGAAGCTTTCTTT. The chain combines TRBV11-2 with TRBJ1-1; D is ambiguous. CDR3 size: 11 residues. Looked up from germline, CDR1 is SGHAT and CDR2 is FQNNGV. V lost 11 bases, J lost 0 bases, and 7 bases lay in between.